The 20 T cell receptor beta chains reported below all come from one sample, sequenced in a study of naive and memory T cell subsets (dated by TCRdb to about 2017). Receptor amplification or capture employed UMI-ligation and nested PCR. The instrument was an Illumina MiSeq. To cover both TRBC1 and TRBC2, the beta constant-region primer consisted of an equimolar mix of two oligonucleotides. The raw public data were reprocessed by TCRdb itself: fastp quality trimming at Q25, MiXCR clonotype calling, in-frame beta chains only. When rows share a CDR3 protein, they turn into one entry using the most common DNA and genes. The sample has around 90,000 distinct CDR3 sequences on record, 7% of them singletons. The ten largest clonotypes hold about 1.6% of the sample. The specimen was central memory CD4+ T cells from blood. The cell subset or site label, as the study defines it: central memory, CD45RA- CD27+. Receptor source: a human donor in good health.

The chain employs TRBV10-3 and TRBJ2-3, with 7 bases fitting TRBD2. Germline lookup yields CDR1 ENHRY and CDR2 SYGVKD. This CDR3 region has 14 residues. V lost 8 bases and J lost 0; bases outside the gene matches: 5. CDR3 coding DNA: TGTGCCATCCGGGGGGACTGGAGCACAGATACGCAGTATTTT. This translates into CAIRGDWSTDTQYF.

The sample holds a few counts of this clonotype. This sequence joins TRBV7-2 and TRBJ2-1; D gene uncertain. The germline gives CDR1 SGHTA, CDR2 FQGNSA. Trimming pared 4 bases from V and 5 bases from J, leaving 3 bases between. This CDR3 spans 11 amino acids. For the CDR3, the DNA is TGTGCCAGCAGCTCAGACAATGAGCAGTTCTTC. Translated: CASSSDNEQFF. Full variable domain (rest looked up from reference TRBV7-2 and TRBJ2-1): GAGVSQSPSNKVTEKGKDVELRCDPISGHTALYWYRQSLGQGLEFLIYFQGNSAPDKSGLPSDRFSAERTGGSVSTLTIQRTQQEDSAVYLCASSSDNEQFFGPGTRLTVL.

This clonotype appeared many times. The genes are TRBV10-3 and TRBJ2-1; 7 bases line up with TRBD1. The CDR3 is 16 residues long. J was trimmed by 6 bases and V by 6 bases; bases with no gene match: 14. CDR1 is ENHRY and CDR2 is SYGVKD in the germline V gene. CDR3 nucleotides: TGTGCCATCAGCGCATATGGGGGTGCAGGGGGCAATGAGCAGTTCTTC. The encoded protein is CAISAYGGAGGNEQFF.

This clonotype was recorded many times. The chain carries TRBV20-1 and TRBJ1-1; no reliable D call. V shed 1 base and J shed 2 bases, with 8 bases lying between them. The germline V gene has CDR1 DFQATT and CDR2 SNEGSKA (reference sequence). The CDR3 length is 13 residues. CDR3 in DNA: TGCAGTGCTAGAGGCCAGAGCAACACTGAAGCTTTCTTT. Its protein is CSARGQSNTEAFF.

This clonotype has a count of ten or more. The V and J genes are TRBV6-2 or TRBV6-3 and TRBJ1-1, with D tentatively TRBD1 (5 bases). CDR1 is MNHEY and CDR2 is SVGEGT in the germline V gene. Trimming removed 5 bases at V and 5 bases at J, with 18 bases between. The CDR3 extends over 15 amino acids. The CDR3 nucleotides are TGTGCCAGCAGTGACAGCCAGGGAGCCGGGACTGAAGCTTTCTTT. Amino acid sequence: CASSDSQGAGTEAFF.

There are a few counts of this clonotype. V and J are TRBV20-1 and TRBJ2-6, with a tentative D call TRBD2 (5 bases). Germline V gene data show CDR1 as DFQATT and CDR2 as SNEGSKA (reference sequence). The V gene lost 5 bases and the J gene lost 0 bases, with 14 bases spanning the gap. This CDR3 has 16 amino acids. The CDR3 region is CSADGNLRSGANVLTF. The DNA for the CDR3 is TGCAGTGCTGACGGGAACTTACGCTCTGGGGCCAACGTCCTGACTTTC.

V is TRBV27 and J is TRBJ2-3; 8 positions match TRBD2. The CDR3 is made up of 19 amino acids. From germline, CDR1 is MNHEY and CDR2 SMNVEV (reference sequence). J gave up 0 bases and V 2 bases, and 13 bases lay outside the gene matches. CDR3 in amino acids: CASSLRASGLSSSTDTQYF. The CDR3, as DNA: TGTGCCAGCAGTTTAAGGGCTAGCGGGCTAAGTTCTAGCACAGATACGCAGTATTTT.

There are many counts of this clonotype. V usage is TRBV28 and J usage is TRBJ2-4, with D perhaps TRBD1 (6 bases). Germline CDR1 MDHEN, CDR2 SYDVKM. The CDR3 consists of 14 residues. V shed 4 bases and J shed 3 bases, with 10 bases lying between them. The CDR3 DNA is TGTGCCAGCAGTTCGCGCAGGGGCAAAAACATTCAGTACTTC. Its translation is CASSSRRGKNIQYF.

This clonotype was picked up a small number of times. The rearrangement links TRBV15 to TRBJ2-2; no clear D. V was clipped by 3 bases and J by 7 bases, with 15 bases between them. The CDR3 is 15 amino acids. In germline, CDR1 is LNHNV, CDR2 YYDKDF (reference sequence). The CDR3, as DNA: TGTGCCACCAGCAGTACCAAGACGAGGAGCGGGGAGCTGTTTTTT. This codes for CATSSTKTRSGELFF. The full variable domain, its missing parts supplied by reference TRBV15 and TRBJ2-2, is DAMVIQNPRYQVTQFGKPVTLSCSQTLNHNVMYWYQQKSSQAPKLLFHYYDKDFNNEADTPDNFQSRRPNTSFCFLDIRSPGLGDTAMYLCATSSTKTRSGELFFGEGSRLTVL.

This clonotype is judged medium-sized (0.01 to 0.1%). The chain has TRBV7-2 and TRBJ1-1; D possibly corresponds to TRBD1 (6 bases). Germline CDR1 reads SGHTA; CDR2 reads FQGNSA. Between the trimmed V and J ends, which lost 6 bases and 3 bases, there was a span of 11 bases. The CDR3 has 13 residues. The CDR3 DNA follows: TGTGCCAGCAGGAAACGACAGGACACTGAAGCTTTCTTT. Translated: CASRKRQDTEAFF.

The genes are TRBV28 and TRBJ2-1; D ambiguous. Germline CDR1 reads MDHEN; CDR2 reads SYDVKM. V shed 1 base and J shed 13 bases, with 14 bases lying between them. The CDR3 length is 13 residues. The CDR3 nucleotides are TGTGCCAGCAGTTTATCCCTAGGTTTGGTACAGTTCTTC. This sequence encodes CASSLSLGLVQFF.

This clonotype was recorded many times. The rearrangement joins TRBV9 to TRBJ1-2, with D possibly matching TRBD1 (5 bases). CDR3 length: 14 amino acids. Trimming took off 0 bases at V and 2 bases at J, with 8 bases between the two ends. The germline CDR1 and CDR2 sequences are SGDLS and YYNGEE. The CDR3 sequence: CASSVAPGNYGYTF. In DNA form, the CDR3 reads TGTGCCAGCAGCGTAGCTCCAGGGAACTATGGCTACACCTTC.

This clonotype showed up many times. The CDR3 is CASSQAGTGAGELFF. The CDR3 nucleotides read TGTGCCAGCAGCCAAGCGGGGACAGGGGCCGGGGAGCTGTTTTTT. The V gene is TRBV3-1, the J gene TRBJ2-2, with 10 bases matching TRBD1. Germline V CDR1 and CDR2: LGHDT, YNNKEL (reference sequence). The CDR3 length is 15 residues. With 1 base clipped from V and 6 bases from J, the junction kept 2 bases outside the gene matches.

This clonotype was recorded many times. CDR3 DNA: TGTGCCATCAGGCAGCCCTCTGGAAACACCATATATTTT. Its protein product is CAIRQPSGNTIYF. This chain connects TRBV10-3 to TRBJ1-3, with unresolved D. Deletions cut 6 bases from V and 0 bases from J, with 6 bases between. This CDR3 has 13 residues. Germline CDR1 is ENHRY and CDR2 is SYGVKD.

The V call is TRBV5-1, the J call TRBJ2-3; D gene ambiguous. Per the germline V gene, CDR1 is SGHRS and CDR2 is YFSETQ. Trimming removed 2 bases at V and 0 bases at J, with 7 bases between. The CDR3 has 14 amino acids. The CDR3 loop is CASSLQPSTDTQYF. Written as DNA, the CDR3 is TGCGCCAGCAGCTTACAGCCTAGCACAGATACGCAGTATTTT. Full variable domain (remainder filled in from reference TRBV5-1 and TRBJ2-3): KAGVTQTPRYLIKTRGQQVTLSCSPISGHRSVSWYQQTPGQGLQFLFEYFSETQRNKGNFPGRFSGRQFSNSRSEMNVSTLELGDSALYLCASSLQPSTDTQYFGPGTRLTVL.

This clonotype was detected ten times or more. The rearrangement uses TRBV7-2 and TRBJ1-1; unclear D gene. Trimming removed 5 bases from V and 4 bases from J, with 14 bases in between. The CDR3 has 14 amino acids. Germline values: CDR1 SGHTA, CDR2 FQGNSA. CDR3: CASSPRVGGTEAFF. As DNA, the CDR3 is TGTGCCAGCAGCCCCCGGGTGGGTGGCACTGAAGCTTTCTTT.

This clonotype has just a few counts. V gene TRBV7-2 combines with J gene TRBJ2-3; D call uncertain. CDR1 SGHTA and CDR2 FQGNSA come from the germline V gene. The ends were cut back, 2 bases at V and 6 bases at J, with 18 bases in the middle. CDR3 length equals 16 residues. The chain's CDR3 is CASSLPQQGGPDTQYF. The CDR3 DNA reads TGTGCCAGCAGCTTACCTCAGCAAGGCGGTCCGGATACGCAGTATTTT. Together with reference TRBV7-2 and TRBJ2-3, the CDR3 gives the full variable domain: GAGVSQSPSNKVTEKGKDVELRCDPISGHTALYWYRQSLGQGLEFLIYFQGNSAPDKSGLPSDRFSAERTGGSVSTLTIQRTQQEDSAVYLCASSLPQQGGPDTQYFGPGTRLTVL.

DNA of the CDR3: TGTGCCAGCAGCTTGGATAGCACAGATACGCAGTATTTT. Translating it yields CASSLDSTDTQYF. This sequence joins TRBV5-6 and TRBJ2-3; D is ambiguous. The CDR3 length is 13 residues. Germline lookup yields CDR1 SGHDT and CDR2 YYEEEE. Trimming cost V 0 bases and J 0 bases, with 2 bases left between them.

This clonotype was counted ten times or more. J is TRBJ1-1 and V is TRBV20-1; D perhaps matches TRBD1 (6 bases). CDR1 and CDR2 (germline): DFQATT, SNEGSKA (reference sequence). Trimming took off 6 bases at V and 1 base at J, with 15 bases between the two ends. CDR3 length: 14 amino acids. CDR3: CSAARPGANTEAFF. The CDR3, as DNA: TGCAGTGCAGCCAGACCGGGGGCGAACACTGAAGCTTTCTTT.

In this sample, this clonotype turned up a few times. The chain recombines TRBV20-1 with TRBJ2-3, with D possibly TRBD2 on 5 matching bases. This CDR3 comprises 15 residues. The V gene lost 3 bases and the J gene lost 3 bases, with 16 bases spanning the gap. CDR1 and CDR2 from the germline V gene are DFQATT and SNEGSKA (reference sequence). CDR3 sequence (DNA): TGCAGTGCTAGTGCCGTGTTCGGGGTTACAGATACGCAGTATTTT. The encoded protein is CSASAVFGVTDTQYF.